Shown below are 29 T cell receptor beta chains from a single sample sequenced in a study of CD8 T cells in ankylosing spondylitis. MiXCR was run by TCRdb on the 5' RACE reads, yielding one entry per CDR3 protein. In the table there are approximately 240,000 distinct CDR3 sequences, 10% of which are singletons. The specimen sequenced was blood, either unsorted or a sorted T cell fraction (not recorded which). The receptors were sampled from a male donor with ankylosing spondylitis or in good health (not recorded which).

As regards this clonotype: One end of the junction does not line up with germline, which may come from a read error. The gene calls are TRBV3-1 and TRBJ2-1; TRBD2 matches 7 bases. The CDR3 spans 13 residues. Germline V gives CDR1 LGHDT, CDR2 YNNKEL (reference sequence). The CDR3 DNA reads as TGTGCCAACAGCTTTAGCGGGCTAAATGAGCAGTTCTTC. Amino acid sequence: CANSFSGLNEQFF.

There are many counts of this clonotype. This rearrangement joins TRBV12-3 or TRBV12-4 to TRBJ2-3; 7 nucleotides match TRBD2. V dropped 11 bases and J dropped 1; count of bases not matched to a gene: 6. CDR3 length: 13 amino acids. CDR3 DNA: TGTGCCGGGCGACGGGGGGGCACAGATACGCAGTATTTT. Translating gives CAGRRGGTDTQYF.

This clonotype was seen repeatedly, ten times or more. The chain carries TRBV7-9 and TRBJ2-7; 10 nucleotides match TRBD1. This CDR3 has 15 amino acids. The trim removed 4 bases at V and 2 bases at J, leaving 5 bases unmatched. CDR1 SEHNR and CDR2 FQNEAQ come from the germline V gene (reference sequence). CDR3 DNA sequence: TGTGCCAGCAGCTCAGACAGGGGGCTCCCCTACGAGCAGTACTTC. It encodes CASSSDRGLPYEQYF.

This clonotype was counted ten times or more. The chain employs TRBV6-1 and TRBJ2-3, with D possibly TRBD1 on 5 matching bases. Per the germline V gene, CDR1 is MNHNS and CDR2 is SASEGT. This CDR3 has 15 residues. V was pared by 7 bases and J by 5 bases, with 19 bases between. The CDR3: CASKASGRAGDTQYF. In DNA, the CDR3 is TGTGCCAGCAAGGCGTCGGGCAGGGCTGGAGATACGCAGTATTTT.

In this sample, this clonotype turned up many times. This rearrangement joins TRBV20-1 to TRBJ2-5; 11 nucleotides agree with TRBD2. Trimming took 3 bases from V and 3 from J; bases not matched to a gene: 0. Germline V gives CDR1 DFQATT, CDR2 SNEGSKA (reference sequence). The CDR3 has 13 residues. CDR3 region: CSARGLAEETQYF. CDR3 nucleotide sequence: TGCAGTGCTAGGGGACTAGCGGAAGAGACCCAGTACTTC.

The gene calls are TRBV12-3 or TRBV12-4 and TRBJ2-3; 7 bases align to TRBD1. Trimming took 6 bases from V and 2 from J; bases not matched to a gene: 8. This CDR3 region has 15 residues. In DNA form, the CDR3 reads TGTGCCAGCAGCAGGGGACAGATCGACACAGATACGCAGTATTTT. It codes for CASSRGQIDTDTQYF.

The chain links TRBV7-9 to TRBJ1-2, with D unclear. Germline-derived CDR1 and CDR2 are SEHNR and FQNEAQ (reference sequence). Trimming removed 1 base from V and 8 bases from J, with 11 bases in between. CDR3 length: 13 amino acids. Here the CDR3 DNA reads TGTGCCAGCAGCTTAGTGGGGTACCGAGGCTACACCTTC. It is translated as CASSLVGYRGYTF.

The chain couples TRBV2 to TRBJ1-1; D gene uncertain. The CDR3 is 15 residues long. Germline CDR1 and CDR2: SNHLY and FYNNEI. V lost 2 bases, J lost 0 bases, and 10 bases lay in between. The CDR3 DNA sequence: TGTGCCAGCAGTGAAATCGCCATAATGAACACTGAAGCTTTCTTT. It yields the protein CASSEIAIMNTEAFF. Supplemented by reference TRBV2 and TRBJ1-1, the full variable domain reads EPEVTQTPSHQVTQMGQEVILRCVPISNHLYFYWYRQILGQKVEFLVSFYNNEISEKSEIFDDQFSVERPDGSNFTLKIRSTKLEDSAMYFCASSEIAIMNTEAFFGQGTRLTVV.

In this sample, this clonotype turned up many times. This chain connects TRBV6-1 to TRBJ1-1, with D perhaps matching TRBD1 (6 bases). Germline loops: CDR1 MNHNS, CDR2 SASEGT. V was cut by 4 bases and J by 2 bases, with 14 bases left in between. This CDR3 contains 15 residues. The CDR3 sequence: CASSATGSLNTEAFF. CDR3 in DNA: TGTGCCAGCAGTGCGACAGGTTCTCTCAACACTGAAGCTTTCTTT.

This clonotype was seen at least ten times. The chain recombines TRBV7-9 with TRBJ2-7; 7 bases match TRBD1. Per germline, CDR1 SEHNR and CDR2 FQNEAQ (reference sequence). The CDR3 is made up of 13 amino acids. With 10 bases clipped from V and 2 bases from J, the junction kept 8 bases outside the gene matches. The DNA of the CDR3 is TGTGCCATCGGGACAGTTCATGCCTACGAGCAGTACTTC. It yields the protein CAIGTVHAYEQYF.

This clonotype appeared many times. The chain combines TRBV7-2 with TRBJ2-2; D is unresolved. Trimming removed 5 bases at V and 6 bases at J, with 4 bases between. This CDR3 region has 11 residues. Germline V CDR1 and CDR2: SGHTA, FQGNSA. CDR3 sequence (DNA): TGTGCCAGCAGCGCGCCCGGGGAGCTGTTTTTT. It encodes CASSAPGELFF. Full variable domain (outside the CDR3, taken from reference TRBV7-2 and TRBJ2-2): GAGVSQSPSNKVTEKGKDVELRCDPISGHTALYWYRQSLGQGLEFLIYFQGNSAPDKSGLPSDRFSAERTGGSVSTLTIQRTQQEDSAVYLCASSAPGELFFGEGSRLTVL.

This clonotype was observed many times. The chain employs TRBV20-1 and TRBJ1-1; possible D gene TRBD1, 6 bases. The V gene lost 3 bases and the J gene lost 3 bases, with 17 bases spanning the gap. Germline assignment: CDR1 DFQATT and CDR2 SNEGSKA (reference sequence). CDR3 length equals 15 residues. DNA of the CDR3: TGCAGTGCTAGGTTCTCCACAGGGATGGACACTGAAGCTTTCTTT. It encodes CSARFSTGMDTEAFF.

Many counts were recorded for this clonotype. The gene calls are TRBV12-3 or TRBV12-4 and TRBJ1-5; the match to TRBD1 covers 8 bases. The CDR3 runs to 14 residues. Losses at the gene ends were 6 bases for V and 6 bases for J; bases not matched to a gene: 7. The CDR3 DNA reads TGTGCCAGCAGCTTTGGACAGGGCTCTCAGCCCCAGCATTTT. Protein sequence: CASSFGQGSQPQHF.

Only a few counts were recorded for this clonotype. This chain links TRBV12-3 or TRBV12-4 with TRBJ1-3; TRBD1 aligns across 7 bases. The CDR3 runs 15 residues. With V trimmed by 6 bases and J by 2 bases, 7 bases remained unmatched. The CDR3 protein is CASRPSTGTGNTIYF. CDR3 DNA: TGTGCCAGCAGGCCGTCGACAGGGACTGGAAACACCATATATTTT.

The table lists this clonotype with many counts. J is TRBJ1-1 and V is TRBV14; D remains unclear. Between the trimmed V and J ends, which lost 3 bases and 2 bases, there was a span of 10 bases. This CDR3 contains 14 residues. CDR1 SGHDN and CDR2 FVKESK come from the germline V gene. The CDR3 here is CASSHQGYNTEAFF. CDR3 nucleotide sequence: TGTGCCAGCAGCCACCAAGGGTATAACACTGAAGCTTTCTTT.

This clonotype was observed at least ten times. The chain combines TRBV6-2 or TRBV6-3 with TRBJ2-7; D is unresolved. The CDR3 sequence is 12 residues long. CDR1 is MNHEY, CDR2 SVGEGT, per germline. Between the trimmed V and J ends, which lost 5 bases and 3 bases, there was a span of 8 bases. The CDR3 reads CASSRTSYEQYF. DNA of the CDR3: TGTGCCAGCAGTCGGACGAGCTACGAGCAGTACTTC.

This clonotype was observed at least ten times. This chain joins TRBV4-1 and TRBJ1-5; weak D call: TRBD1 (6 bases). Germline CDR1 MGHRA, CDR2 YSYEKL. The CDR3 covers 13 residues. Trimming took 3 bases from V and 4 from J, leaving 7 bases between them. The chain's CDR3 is CASSQQGNQPQHF. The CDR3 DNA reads TGCGCCAGCAGCCAGCAGGGGAATCAGCCCCAGCATTTT.

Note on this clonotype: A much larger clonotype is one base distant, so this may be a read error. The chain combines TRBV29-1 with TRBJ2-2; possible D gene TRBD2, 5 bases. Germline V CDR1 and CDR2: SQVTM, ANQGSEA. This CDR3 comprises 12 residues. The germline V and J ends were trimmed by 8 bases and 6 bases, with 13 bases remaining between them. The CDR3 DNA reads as TGCAGCATGGACTCGTCCGCCGGGGAGCTGTTTTTT. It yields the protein CSMDSSAGELFF.

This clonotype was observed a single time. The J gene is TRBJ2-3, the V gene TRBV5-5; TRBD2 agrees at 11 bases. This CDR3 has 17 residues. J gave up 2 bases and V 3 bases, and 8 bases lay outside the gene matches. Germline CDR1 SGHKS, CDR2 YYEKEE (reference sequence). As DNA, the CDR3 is TGTGCCAGCAGCTCCCTTACTAGCGGGGGAACCACAGATACGCAGTATTTT. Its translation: CASSSLTSGGTTDTQYF.

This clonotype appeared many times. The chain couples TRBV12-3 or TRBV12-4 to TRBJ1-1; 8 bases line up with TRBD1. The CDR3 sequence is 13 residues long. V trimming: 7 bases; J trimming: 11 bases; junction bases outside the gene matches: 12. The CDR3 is CASTTQGARGAFF. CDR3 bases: TGTGCCAGCACAACCCAGGGGGCGCGCGGGGCTTTCTTT.

CDR3 in amino acids: CASSVGAGAGDTEAFF. The CDR3 DNA reads as TGTGCCAGCAGCGTAGGGGCGGGGGCTGGTGACACTGAAGCTTTCTTT. J is TRBJ1-1 and V is TRBV9; tentative D call: TRBD1 (6 bases). Germline CDR1 reads SGDLS; CDR2 reads YYNGEE. The V gene lost 0 bases and the J gene lost 3 bases, with 15 bases spanning the gap. This CDR3 has 16 residues. The full variable domain, rest sourced from reference TRBV9 and TRBJ1-1, is DSGVTQTPKHLITATGQRVTLRCSPRSGDLSVYWYQQSLDQGLQFLIQYYNGEERAKGNILERFSAQQFPDLHSELNLSSLELGDSALYFCASSVGAGAGDTEAFFGQGTRLTVV.

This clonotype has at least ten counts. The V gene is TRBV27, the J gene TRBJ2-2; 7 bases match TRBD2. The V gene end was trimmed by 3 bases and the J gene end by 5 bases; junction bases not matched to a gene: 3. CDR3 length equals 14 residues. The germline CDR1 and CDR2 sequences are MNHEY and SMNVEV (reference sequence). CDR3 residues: CASSFGGGTGELFF. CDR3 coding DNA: TGTGCCAGCAGTTTTGGCGGGGGAACCGGGGAGCTGTTTTTT.

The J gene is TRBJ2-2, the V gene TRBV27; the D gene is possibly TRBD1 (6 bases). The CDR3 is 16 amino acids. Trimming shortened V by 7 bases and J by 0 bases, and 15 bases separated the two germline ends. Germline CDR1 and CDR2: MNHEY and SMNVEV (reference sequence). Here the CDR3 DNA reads TGTGCCAGCACCCCTTGGGGGCAGACGAACACCGGGGAGCTGTTTTTT. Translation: CASTPWGQTNTGELFF.

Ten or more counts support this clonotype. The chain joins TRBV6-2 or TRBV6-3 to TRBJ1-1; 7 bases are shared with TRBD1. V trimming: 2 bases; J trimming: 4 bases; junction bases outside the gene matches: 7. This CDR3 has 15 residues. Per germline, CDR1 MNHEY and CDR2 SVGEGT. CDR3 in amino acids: CASSYGQVVSTEAFF. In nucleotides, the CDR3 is TGTGCCAGCAGTTACGGACAGGTGGTGAGCACTGAAGCTTTCTTT.

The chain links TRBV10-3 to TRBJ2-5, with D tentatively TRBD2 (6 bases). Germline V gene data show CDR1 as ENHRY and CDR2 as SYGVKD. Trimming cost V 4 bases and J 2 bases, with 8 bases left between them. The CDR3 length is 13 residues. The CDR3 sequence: CAISAGLQETQYF. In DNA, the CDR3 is TGTGCCATCAGTGCGGGACTTCAAGAGACCCAGTACTTC.

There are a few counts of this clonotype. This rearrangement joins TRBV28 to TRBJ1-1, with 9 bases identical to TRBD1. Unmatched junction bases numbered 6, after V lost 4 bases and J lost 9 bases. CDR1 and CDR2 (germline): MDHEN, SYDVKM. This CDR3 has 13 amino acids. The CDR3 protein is CASSSGQGPQAFF. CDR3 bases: TGTGCCAGCAGTTCGGGACAGGGACCACAAGCTTTCTTT.

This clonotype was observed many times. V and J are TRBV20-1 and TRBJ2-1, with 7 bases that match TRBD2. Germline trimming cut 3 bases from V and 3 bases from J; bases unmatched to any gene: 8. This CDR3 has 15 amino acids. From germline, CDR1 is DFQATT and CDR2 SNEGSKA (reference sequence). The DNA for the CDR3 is TGCAGTGCTAGGGGTGCCGGCGGGGGCTACAATGAGCAGTTCTTC. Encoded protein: CSARGAGGGYNEQFF.

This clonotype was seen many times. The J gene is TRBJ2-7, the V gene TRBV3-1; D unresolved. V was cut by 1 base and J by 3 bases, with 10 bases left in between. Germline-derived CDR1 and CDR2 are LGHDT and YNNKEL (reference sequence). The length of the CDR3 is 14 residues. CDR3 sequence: CASSQVNSDYEQYF. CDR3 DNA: TGTGCCAGCAGCCAAGTTAACAGCGACTACGAGCAGTACTTC.

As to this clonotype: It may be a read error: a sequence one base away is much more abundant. CDR3 amino acids: CASSLLAGIGNAEQYF. The CDR3 region has the DNA TGTGCCAGCAGCTTATTAGCAGGGATAGGAAATGCCGAGCAGTACTTC. J is TRBJ2-7 and V is TRBV7-8; tentatively, D is TRBD1 (5 bases). CDR1 SGHVS and CDR2 FQNEAQ come from the germline V gene. The CDR3 is 16 residues long. With 2 bases removed from V and 6 bases from J, the gap between germline ends came to 20 bases.